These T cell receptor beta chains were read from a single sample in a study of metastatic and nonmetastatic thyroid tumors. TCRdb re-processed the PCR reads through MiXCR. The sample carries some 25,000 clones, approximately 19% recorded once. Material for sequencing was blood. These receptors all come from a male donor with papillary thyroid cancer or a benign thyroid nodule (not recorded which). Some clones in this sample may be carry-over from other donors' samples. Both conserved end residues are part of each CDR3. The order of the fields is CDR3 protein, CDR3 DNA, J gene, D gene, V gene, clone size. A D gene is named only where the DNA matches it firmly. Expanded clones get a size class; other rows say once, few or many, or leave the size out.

CDR3: CASSGTASGRNEQYF
DNA: TGTGCCAGCAGCGGAACGGCTAGCGGGAGAAACGAGCAGTACTTC
J: TRBJ2-7
D: TRBD2
V: TRBV2
size: medium-sized

CDR3: CASSAGTESAYEQYF
DNA: TGTGCCAGTAGTGCCGGGACGGAGTCAGCCTACGAGCAGTACTTC
J: TRBJ2-7
D: -
V: TRBV19
size: -

CDR3: CSAYDRGAYGYTF
DNA: TGCAGTGCTTACGACAGGGGAGCCTATGGCTACACCTTC
J: TRBJ1-2
D: TRBD1
V: TRBV20-1
size: -

CDR3: CASSLAIGAYEQYF
DNA: TGCGCCAGCAGCTTGGCTATAGGGGCCTACGAGCAGTACTTC
J: TRBJ2-7
D: -
V: TRBV5-1
size: once

CDR3: CASSLDSPGTGIYGYTF
DNA: TGCGCCAGCAGCTTGGATAGTCCCGGGACGGGGATCTATGGCTACACCTTC
J: TRBJ1-2
D: -
V: TRBV5-1
size: once

CDR3: CASSSPRSNYGYTF
DNA: TGTGCCAGCAGTTCCCCCAGATCTAACTATGGCTACACCTTC
J: TRBJ1-2
D: -
V: TRBV6-1
size: medium-sized

CDR3: CASGLEVNQETQYF
DNA: TGTGCCAGCGGACTGGAAGTTAACCAAGAGACCCAGTACTTC
J: TRBJ2-5
D: -
V: TRBV2
size: few

CDR3: CASTKGYQGTSNQPQHF
DNA: TGTGCCAGCACCAAGGGGTATCAGGGAACTAGCAATCAGCCCCAGCATTTT
J: TRBJ1-5
D: -
V: TRBV12-3/TRBV12-4
size: many

CDR3: CAWGKGTGGGEQYF
DNA: TGTGCCTGGGGGAAGGGGACAGGGGGTGGCGAGCAGTACTTC
J: TRBJ2-7
D: TRBD1
V: TRBV30
size: many

CDR3: CASSLQGEISTDTQYF
DNA: TGTGCCAGCAGTTTACAGGGGGAAATTAGCACAGATACGCAGTATTTT
J: TRBJ2-3
D: TRBD1
V: TRBV12-3/TRBV12-4
size: few

CDR3: CASSLEGQETQYF
DNA: TGTGCCAGCAGTTTGGAGGGCCAAGAGACCCAGTACTTC
J: TRBJ2-5
D: -
V: TRBV27
size: medium-sized

CDR3: CASSQDAPGLAVIYNEQFF
DNA: TGTGCCAGCAGCCAAGATGCGCCGGGACTAGCGGTGATATACAATGAGCAGTTCTTC
J: TRBJ2-1
D: TRBD2
V: TRBV4-2
size: many

CDR3: CASSQDAGAQGEKLFF
DNA: TGTGCCAGCAGCCAAGATGCGGGGGCCCAGGGAGAAAAACTGTTTTTT
J: TRBJ1-4
D: -
V: TRBV3-1
size: many

CDR3: CASSFSGGSTDTQYF
DNA: TGTGCCAGCAGTTTCAGCGGGGGAAGCACAGATACGCAGTATTTT
J: TRBJ2-3
D: TRBD2
V: TRBV27
size: -

CDR3: CASTLRVTGELFF
DNA: TGTGCCAGCACCCTTAGGGTTACCGGGGAGCTGTTTTTT
J: TRBJ2-2
D: -
V: TRBV12-3/TRBV12-4
size: medium-sized

CDR3: CASSPGLVGSYNEQFF
DNA: TGTGCCAGCTCACCCGGACTAGTTGGCTCCTACAATGAGCAGTTCTTC
J: TRBJ2-1
D: TRBD2
V: TRBV18
size: many

CDR3: CAISDNARLYGYTF
DNA: TGTGCCATCAGTGATAACGCCAGACTGTATGGCTACACCTTC
J: TRBJ1-2
D: -
V: TRBV10-3
size: -

CDR3: CSARDIGGGDTGELFF
DNA: TGCAGTGCTAGAGATATTGGGGGCGGCGACACCGGGGAGCTGTTTTTT
J: TRBJ2-2
D: -
V: TRBV20-1
size: -

CDR3: CASSPTTSGNTGELFF
DNA: TGTGCCAGCAGCCCCACGACTAGCGGGAACACCGGGGAGCTGTTTTTT
J: TRBJ2-2
D: TRBD2
V: TRBV7-8
size: many

CDR3: CASLRGYTDTQYF
DNA: TGTGCTTCCCTGCGGGGGTACACGGATACGCAGTATTTT
J: TRBJ2-3
D: TRBD2
V: TRBV12-5
size: medium-sized

CDR3: CASSRGCNCQETQYF
DNA: TGTGCCAGCTCCCGGGGGTGTAACTGCCAAGAGACCCAGTACTTC
J: TRBJ2-5
D: -
V: TRBV6-1
size: few

CDR3: CASRVTQGGNTIYF
DNA: TGTGCCAGCAGGGTGACTCAGGGTGGAAACACAATATATTTT
J: TRBJ1-3
D: -
V: TRBV2
size: -

CDR3: CASRPAGHRGYEQYF
DNA: TGTGCCAGCAGACCCGCGGGCCACAGGGGGTACGAGCAGTACTTC
J: TRBJ2-7
D: TRBD1
V: TRBV7-2
size: -

CDR3: CASSETGQGASSPLHF
DNA: TGTGCCAGCAGTGAAACCGGACAGGGGGCGAGTTCACCCCTCCACTTT
J: TRBJ1-6
D: TRBD1
V: TRBV6-1
size: few

CDR3: CASSRTGAPGELFF
DNA: TGTGCCAGCTCGAGGACAGGGGCCCCCGGGGAGCTGTTTTTT
J: TRBJ2-2
D: TRBD1
V: TRBV18
size: many

CDR3: CSARVLRDLTPPGTEAFF
DNA: TGCAGTGCTAGAGTTCTCCGGGACCTAACCCCCCCCGGCACTGAAGCTTTCTTT
J: TRBJ1-1
D: -
V: TRBV20-1
size: many

CDR3: CASSLLAGPYEQYF
DNA: TGTGCCAGCAGTCTTCTAGCGGGACCATACGAGCAGTACTTC
J: TRBJ2-7
D: TRBD2
V: TRBV7-9
size: many

CDR3: CAINSGGSSYEQYF
DNA: TGTGCCATCAATAGCGGGGGAAGCTCCTACGAGCAGTACTTC
J: TRBJ2-7
D: TRBD2
V: TRBV10-3
size: -

CDR3: CATSDPRQGRDQPQHF
DNA: TGTGCCACCAGTGATCCTCGACAGGGTCGGGATCAGCCCCAGCATTTT
J: TRBJ1-5
D: TRBD1
V: TRBV24-1
size: medium-sized

CDR3: CASSYSRGNTGELFF
DNA: TGTGCCAGCAGTTACTCGAGGGGTAACACCGGGGAGCTGTTTTTT
J: TRBJ2-2
D: -
V: TRBV6-6
size: medium-sized

CDR3: CASRQGDGTEAFF
DNA: TGTGCCAGTAGACAGGGGGATGGCACTGAAGCTTTCTTT
J: TRBJ1-1
D: TRBD1
V: TRBV6-4
size: few

CDR3: CAISGLLTSGTTKYF
DNA: TGTGCCATCAGTGGACTTCTGACTAGCGGGACCACCAAGTACTTC
J: TRBJ2-5
D: TRBD2
V: TRBV10-3
size: few

CDR3: CASSLVGFYGYTF
DNA: TGTGCCAGCAGTTTAGTAGGGTTCTATGGCTACACCTTC
J: TRBJ1-2
D: -
V: TRBV27
size: medium-sized

CDR3: CASSQEAGLAGAYNEQFF
DNA: TGCGCCAGCAGCCAAGAAGCGGGACTAGCGGGAGCCTACAATGAGCAGTTCTTC
J: TRBJ2-1
D: TRBD2
V: TRBV4-1
size: many

CDR3: CASTTGQGAVYGYTF
DNA: TGTGCCAGCACAACCGGCCAGGGGGCGGTCTATGGCTACACCTTC
J: TRBJ1-2
D: TRBD1
V: TRBV12-3/TRBV12-4
size: -

CDR3: CASSPPGTSGREVRTDTQYF
DNA: TGTGCCAGCAGCCCCCCCGGGACTAGCGGGAGGGAAGTACGCACAGATACGCAGTATTTT
J: TRBJ2-3
D: TRBD2
V: TRBV13
size: many

CDR3: CASRGSGAAEAFF
DNA: TGTGCCAGCAGGGGATCAGGGGCCGCTGAAGCTTTCTTT
J: TRBJ1-1
D: -
V: TRBV6-4
size: many

CDR3: CASSFLNDQYF
DNA: TGTGCCAGCAGCTTCCTCAACGATCAGTACTTC
J: TRBJ2-7
D: -
V: TRBV28
size: -

CDR3: CASSEVGWTEAFF
DNA: TGTGCCAGCAGTGAAGTGGGGTGGACTGAAGCTTTCTTT
J: TRBJ1-1
D: -
V: TRBV2
size: many

CDR3: CASSYSTSGNEETQYF
DNA: TGCGCCAGCAGCTACTCGACTAGCGGGAATGAAGAGACCCAGTACTTC
J: TRBJ2-5
D: TRBD2
V: TRBV5-1
size: many

CDR3: CASSFYPGQGPGINTGELFF
DNA: TGTGCCAGCAGTTTTTATCCGGGACAGGGGCCCGGTATCAACACCGGGGAGCTGTTTTTT
J: TRBJ2-2
D: TRBD1
V: TRBV12-3/TRBV12-4
size: medium-sized

CDR3: CASSHYNSGSYEQFF
DNA: TGTGCCAGCAGCCATTATAATAGCGGGAGCTATGAGCAGTTCTTC
J: TRBJ2-1
D: TRBD2
V: TRBV3-1
size: many

CDR3: CASSQDWRESTDTQYF
DNA: TGTGCCAGCAGCCAAGATTGGAGGGAAAGCACAGATACGCAGTATTTT
J: TRBJ2-3
D: -
V: TRBV3-1
size: -

CDR3: CASSPGQGVSTDTQYF
DNA: TGCGCCAGCAGCCCGGGACAGGGGGTGTCCACAGATACGCAGTATTTT
J: TRBJ2-3
D: TRBD1
V: TRBV5-1
size: -

CDR3: CASSDTYSEAQYF
DNA: TGTGCCAGCAGTGATACGTACTCGGAGGCGCAGTATTTT
J: TRBJ2-3
D: -
V: TRBV25-1
size: few

CDR3: CASSTMTSGIVQETQYF
DNA: TGTGCCAGCAGTACTATGACTAGCGGGATCGTCCAAGAGACCCAGTACTTC
J: TRBJ2-5
D: TRBD2
V: TRBV6-2/TRBV6-3
size: medium-sized

CDR3: CASSVIARSYNEQFF
DNA: TGTGCCAGCAGTGTGATAGCGCGCTCCTACAATGAGCAGTTCTTC
J: TRBJ2-1
D: -
V: TRBV6-1
size: medium-sized

CDR3: CATWDRGRTGELFF
DNA: TGTGCCACCTGGGACAGGGGACGCACCGGGGAGCTGTTTTTT
J: TRBJ2-2
D: TRBD1
V: TRBV12-3/TRBV12-4
size: medium-sized

CDR3: CASSNGTRFYGYTF
DNA: TGTGCCAGCAGCAACGGGACACGATTCTATGGCTACACCTTC
J: TRBJ1-2
D: -
V: TRBV7-9
size: many

CDR3: CASIGSGRGYEQYF
DNA: TGTGCCAGCATCGGTAGCGGGAGGGGCTACGAGCAGTACTTC
J: TRBJ2-7
D: TRBD2
V: TRBV7-9
size: -

CDR3: CASSGGTYGYTF
DNA: TGTGCCAGCAGCGGGGGTACCTATGGCTACACCTTC
J: TRBJ1-2
D: -
V: TRBV6-1
size: medium-sized

CDR3: CASSLGLAAQIF
DNA: TGTGCCAGCAGCCTCGGACTAGCGGCTCAAATCTTC
J: TRBJ2-1
D: TRBD2
V: TRBV3-1
size: many

CDR3: CASSVQGYKGYTF
DNA: TGTGCCAGCAGTGTACAGGGTTATAAGGGCTACACCTTC
J: TRBJ1-2
D: -
V: TRBV6-1
size: medium-sized

CDR3: CASYPSGRPEETQYF
DNA: TGTGCCAGCTACCCTAGCGGGAGGCCGGAAGAGACCCAGTACTTC
J: TRBJ2-5
D: TRBD2
V: TRBV28
size: many